These 21 T cell receptor beta chains share one sample of origin, sequenced in a study of shared clonotypes between healthy human individuals. Method: immunoSEQ multiplex PCR; TCRdb's copy keeps in-frame clones and lacks some. The sample shows around 700,000 clones, roughly 94% of them seen only once. The naive CD8 population came from CD45RO-negative cells selected for CCR7, without terminally differentiated effector memory CD45RA+ cells. The sequenced sample consisted of naive CD8+ T cells sorted from blood. These receptors originate from a man aged 25 to 45 in good health.

This sequence joins TRBV5-4 and TRBJ2-3; unclear D gene. Germline values: CDR1 SGHNT, CDR2 YYREEE (reference sequence). V was clipped by 0 bases and J by 0 bases, with 8 bases between them. CDR3 length equals 15 residues. CDR3 DNA sequence: TGTGCCAGCAGCTTGGAGGCCGCTAGCACAGATACGCAGTATTTT. Translation gives CASSLEAASTDTQYF.

This chain uses TRBV4-1 with TRBJ2-7; D remains unclear. V dropped 0 bases and J dropped 2 bases, with 17 bases sitting between them. The CDR3 runs to 17 residues. Germline V CDR1 and CDR2: MGHRA, YSYEKL. CDR3 sequence: CASSQEGSSIYPYEQYF. The CDR3 DNA sequence: TGCGCCAGCAGCCAAGAAGGGTCCTCCATCTACCCCTACGAGCAGTACTTC.

The chain carries TRBV7-5 and TRBJ2-3. TRBV7-5 is a recognized pseudogene. This CDR3 contains 15 residues. Written as DNA, the CDR3 is TGTGTCAGAAGCCTGGAACATGAGTATCCAGATACGCAGTATTTT. Residues: CVRSLEHEYPDTQYF.

The chain links TRBV18 to TRBJ1-1; 7 bases agree with TRBD1. Trimming at V came to 2 bases and at J to 2 bases, leaving 8 bases not matched to a gene. CDR1 KGHSH and CDR2 LQKENI come from the germline V gene. CDR3 length: 16 amino acids. CDR3 loop: CASSPSPGTENTEAFF. The DNA of the CDR3 is TGTGCCAGCTCACCATCGCCTGGGACAGAAAACACTGAAGCTTTCTTT.

V usage is TRBV27 and J usage is TRBJ1-5, with D unresolved. Germline lookup yields CDR1 MNHEY and CDR2 SMNVEV (reference sequence). This CDR3 is 12 amino acids long. V shed 8 bases and J shed 4 bases, with 9 bases lying between them. CDR3 sequence (DNA): TGTGCCAGCGGGTGGGGAAATCAGCCCCAGCATTTT. Its translation is CASGWGNQPQHF.

J is TRBJ2-2 and V is TRBV27; a possible D gene is TRBD1 (5 bases). Deletions cut 0 bases from V and 4 bases from J, with 9 bases between. The CDR3 has 15 amino acids. Per the germline V gene, CDR1 is MNHEY and CDR2 is SMNVEV (reference sequence). The CDR3 nucleotides are TGTGCCAGCAGTTTATCGGGGCAGCCCACCGGGGAGCTGTTTTTT. Its protein is CASSLSGQPTGELFF.

V usage is TRBV19 and J usage is TRBJ1-5; possible D gene TRBD1, 6 bases. The V gene lost 5 bases and the J gene lost 1 base, with 12 bases spanning the gap. CDR3 length equals 15 residues. Germline values: CDR1 LNHDA, CDR2 SQIVND (reference sequence). For the CDR3, the DNA is TGTGCCAGTAGTTGGTCGGGGGCAAGCAATCAGCCCCAGCATTTT. Amino acid sequence: CASSWSGASNQPQHF.

This rearrangement joins TRBV29-1 to TRBJ2-3; 7 bases map to TRBD1. J lost 0 bases, V lost 4 bases, and 10 bases had no gene match. CDR1 SQVTM and CDR2 ANQGSEA come from the germline V gene. The CDR3 totals 16 residues. CDR3 region: CSVARPGQTSTDTQYF. Here the CDR3 DNA reads TGCAGCGTTGCACGTCCGGGACAGACTAGCACAGATACGCAGTATTTT.

This clone was found a few times. J is TRBJ2-1 and V is TRBV4-1; no clear D. Germline CDR1 and CDR2: MGHRA and YSYEKL. The CDR3 is made up of 15 amino acids. Trimming took 1 base from V and 5 from J, leaving 12 bases between them. This CDR3 reads CASSQGGYQHNEQFF. The CDR3 DNA is TGCGCCAGCAGCCAAGGTGGATACCAGCACAATGAGCAGTTCTTC.

The rearrangement uses TRBV10-2 and TRBJ2-5; 8 bases line up with TRBD2. Germline CDR1 is WSHSY and CDR2 is SAAADI. This CDR3 contains 19 residues. The V gene end was trimmed by 3 bases and the J gene end by 2 bases; junction bases not matched to a gene: 17. The CDR3 is CASSDLTRGSGRIQETQYF. The CDR3 DNA reads TGCGCCAGCAGTGATTTAACTAGAGGAAGCGGGAGAATACAAGAGACCCAGTACTTC.

The rearrangement links TRBV27 to TRBJ2-5, with D unresolved. V dropped 6 bases and J dropped 1 base, with 12 bases sitting between them. Germline values: CDR1 MNHEY, CDR2 SMNVEV (reference sequence). This CDR3 is 14 amino acids long. CDR3 in amino acids: CASSSSDIQETQYF. CDR3 coding DNA: TGTGCCAGCAGCAGTTCAGATATCCAAGAGACCCAGTACTTC.

The chain couples TRBV19 to TRBJ2-7; D might be TRBD2 (5 bases). This CDR3 is built from 13 residues. The V gene's germline CDR1 is LNHDA and CDR2 SQIVND (reference sequence). V was trimmed by 7 bases and J by 3 bases, leaving 13 bases between them. The CDR3 DNA is TGTGCCAGTACCGGCGGGCCGGGCTACGAGCAGTACTTC. It encodes CASTGGPGYEQYF.

This chain joins TRBV7-9 and TRBJ2-1; D may be TRBD1 or TRBD2 (5 bases each). Trimming removed 2 bases from V and 2 bases from J, with 13 bases in between. The germline CDR1 and CDR2 sequences are SEHNR and FQNEAQ (reference sequence). CDR3 length equals 16 residues. CDR3 residues: CASSLPGSRTYNEQFF. In nucleotides, the CDR3 is TGTGCCAGCAGCTTACCAGGGAGTAGGACCTACAATGAGCAGTTCTTC.

The chain combines TRBV7-9 with TRBJ2-7, with TRBD2 matching 9 bases. The germline CDR1 and CDR2 sequences are SEHNR and FQNEAQ (reference sequence). The length of the CDR3 is 18 residues. V shed 2 bases, J shed 5 bases, and the junction held 16 bases outside the gene matches. The CDR3 DNA follows: TGTGCCAGCAGCTTAAAACGTTCTTTAGCGGGAGAGGGCAACGAGCAGTACTTC. Its translation: CASSLKRSLAGEGNEQYF. Supplemented by reference TRBV7-9 and TRBJ2-7, the full variable domain reads DTGVSQNPRHKITKRGQNVTFRCDPISEHNRLYWYRQTLGQGPEFLTYFQNEAQLEKSRLLSDRFSAERPKGSFSTLEIQRTEQGDSAMYLCASSLKRSLAGEGNEQYFGPGTRLTVT.

This chain joins TRBV18 and TRBJ2-3; D is unclear. Trimming removed 0 bases at V and 6 bases at J, with 13 bases between. The CDR3 consists of 15 residues. Germline CDR1 and CDR2: KGHSH and LQKENI. In DNA, the CDR3 is TGTGCCAGCTCACCACCGTTAGGAACTTACGATACGCAGTATTTT. Translating gives CASSPPLGTYDTQYF.

The V call is TRBV11-3, the J call TRBJ2-2; TRBD1 agrees at 9 bases. The germline gives CDR1 SGHNT, CDR2 YENEEA. This CDR3 spans 14 amino acids. With V trimmed by 3 bases and J by 5 bases, 1 base remained unmatched. CDR3 amino acids: CASSLGQGTGELFF. CDR3 in DNA: TGTGCCAGCAGCTTGGGACAGGGTACCGGGGAGCTGTTTTTT.

The rearrangement links TRBV4-3 to TRBJ2-3; a possible D gene is TRBD1 (6 bases). V lost 4 bases to trimming and J lost 2 bases, with 16 bases between them. This CDR3 is built from 16 residues. The germline gives CDR1 LGHNA, CDR2 YSLEER. Here the CDR3 reads CASSPGAGKITDTQYF. CDR3 sequence (DNA): TGCGCCAGCAGCCCAGGGGCGGGCAAGATCACAGATACGCAGTATTTT.

The V gene is TRBV27, the J gene TRBJ2-7; 7 bases fit TRBD2. The CDR3 sequence is 12 residues long. V gave up 5 bases and J gave up 3 bases; unmatched junction bases: 1. Germline-derived CDR1 and CDR2 are MNHEY and SMNVEV (reference sequence). The CDR3, as DNA: TGTGCCAGCAGTCGCGGGGGCTACGAGCAGTACTTC. It codes for CASSRGGYEQYF.

The chain combines TRBV2 with TRBJ2-3, with 12 bases matching TRBD2. CDR3 length: 17 amino acids. The germline gives CDR1 SNHLY, CDR2 FYNNEI. After removal of 3 bases from V and 0 bases from J, the junction contained 4 bases not matched to a gene. For the CDR3, the DNA is TGTGCCAGCAGTGACAGAGGACTAGCGGGGAGCACAGATACGCAGTATTTT. Its protein product is CASSDRGLAGSTDTQYF.

The chain couples TRBV28 to TRBJ2-7; TRBD1 agrees at 7 bases. V was pared by 10 bases and J by 5 bases, with 11 bases of the junction left unmatched. CDR1 and CDR2 (germline): MDHEN, SYDVKM. CDR3 length equals 13 residues. The CDR3 sequence: CANSQGLSNEQYF. CDR3 nucleotide sequence: TGTGCCAACTCACAGGGGCTGTCCAACGAGCAGTACTTC.

The DNA for the CDR3 is TGTGCCAGCAGTGAATCTGTTTCAGGGAACACTGAAGCTTTCTTT. Translation: CASSESVSGNTEAFF. The V call is TRBV25-1, the J call TRBJ1-1; D ambiguous. Trimming shortened V by 1 base and J by 1 base, and 10 bases separated the two germline ends. CDR3 length: 15 amino acids. CDR1 and CDR2 (germline): MGHDK, SYGVNS.